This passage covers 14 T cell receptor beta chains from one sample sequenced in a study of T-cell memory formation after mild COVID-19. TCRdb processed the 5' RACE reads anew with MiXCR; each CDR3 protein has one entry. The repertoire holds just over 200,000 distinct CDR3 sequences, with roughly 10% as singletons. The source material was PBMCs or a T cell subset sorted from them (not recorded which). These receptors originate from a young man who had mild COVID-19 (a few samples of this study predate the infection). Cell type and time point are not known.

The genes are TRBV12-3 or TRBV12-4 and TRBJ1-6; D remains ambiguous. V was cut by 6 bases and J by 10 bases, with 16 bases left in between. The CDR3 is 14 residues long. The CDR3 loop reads CASSRERLGSPLHF. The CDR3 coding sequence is TGTGCCAGCAGCCGGGAGCGGTTGGGGTCACCCCTCCACTTT.

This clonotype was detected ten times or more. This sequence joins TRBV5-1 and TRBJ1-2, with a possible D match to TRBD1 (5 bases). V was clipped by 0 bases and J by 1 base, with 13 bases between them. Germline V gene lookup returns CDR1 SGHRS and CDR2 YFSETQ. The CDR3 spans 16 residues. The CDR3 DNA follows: TGCGCCAGCAGCTTGGGACAGCTCTCTCGTAACTATGGCTACACCTTC. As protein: CASSLGQLSRNYGYTF.

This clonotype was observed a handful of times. The DNA of the CDR3 is TGCGCCAGCAGCCAAGGCGTTGTTTCAGGGGGCTTGAACACTGAAGCTTTCTTT. This sequence encodes CASSQGVVSGGLNTEAFF. This chain uses TRBV4-1 with TRBJ1-1; 8 bases match TRBD1. CDR3 length: 18 residues. The J segment lost 0 bases and the V segment lost 1 base, leaving 10 bases of the junction unmatched. Germline loops: CDR1 MGHRA, CDR2 YSYEKL.

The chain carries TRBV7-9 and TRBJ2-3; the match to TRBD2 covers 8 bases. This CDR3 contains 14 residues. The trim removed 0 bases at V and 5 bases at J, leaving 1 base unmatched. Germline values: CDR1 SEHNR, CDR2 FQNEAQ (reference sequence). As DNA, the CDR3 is TGTGCCAGCAGCTTAGCGGGACTAGTAGATACGCAGTATTTT. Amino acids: CASSLAGLVDTQYF. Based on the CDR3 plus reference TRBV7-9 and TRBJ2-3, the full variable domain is DTGVSQNPRHKITKRGQNVTFRCDPISEHNRLYWYRQTLGQGPEFLTYFQNEAQLEKSRLLSDRFSAERPKGSFSTLEIQRTEQGDSAMYLCASSLAGLVDTQYFGPGTRLTVL.

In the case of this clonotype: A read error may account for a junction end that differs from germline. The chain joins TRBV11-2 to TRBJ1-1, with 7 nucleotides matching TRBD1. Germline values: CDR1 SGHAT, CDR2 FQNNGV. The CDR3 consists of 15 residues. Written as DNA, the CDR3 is TGTGCCAGCAGCTTAGCCTTGACTCGACAGGGCGAAGTTTTCTTT. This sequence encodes CASSLALTRQGEVFF. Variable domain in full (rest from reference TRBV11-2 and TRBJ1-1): EAGVAQSPRYKIIEKRQSVAFWCNPISGHATLYWYQQILGQGPKLLIQFQNNGVVDDSQLPKDRFSAERLKGVDSTLKIQPAKLEDSAVYLCASSLALTRQGEVFFGQGTRLTVV.

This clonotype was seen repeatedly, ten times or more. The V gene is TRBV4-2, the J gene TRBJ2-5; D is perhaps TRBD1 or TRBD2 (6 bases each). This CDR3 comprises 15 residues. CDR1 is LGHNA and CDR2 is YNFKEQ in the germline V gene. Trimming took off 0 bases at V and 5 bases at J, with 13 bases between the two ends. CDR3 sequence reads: CASSQESGAQETQYF. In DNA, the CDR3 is TGTGCCAGCAGCCAAGAATCGGGGGCCCAGGAGACCCAGTACTTC.

DNA of the CDR3: TGTGCCAGCAGCCAAGGAGGGGCAGGAGGGAATGAGCAGTTCTTC. This encodes CASSQGGAGGNEQFF. V is TRBV11-3 and J is TRBJ2-1; the D gene is possibly TRBD2 (6 bases). This CDR3 contains 15 residues. The germline V gene has CDR1 SGHNT and CDR2 YENEEA. Trimming pared 5 bases from V and 7 bases from J, leaving 18 bases between.

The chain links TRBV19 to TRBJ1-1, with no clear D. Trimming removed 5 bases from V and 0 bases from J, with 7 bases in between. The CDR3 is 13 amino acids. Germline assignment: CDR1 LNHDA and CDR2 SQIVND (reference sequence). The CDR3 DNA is TGTGCCAGTAGTGCAACAGTGAACACTGAAGCTTTCTTT. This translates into CASSATVNTEAFF.

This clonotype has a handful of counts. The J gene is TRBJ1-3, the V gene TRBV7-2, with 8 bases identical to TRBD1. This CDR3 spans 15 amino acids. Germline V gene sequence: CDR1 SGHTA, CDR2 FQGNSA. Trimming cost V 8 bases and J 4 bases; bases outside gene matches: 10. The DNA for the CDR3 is TGTGCCAGCGCCTCGACAGGGGCGGTCGGAAACACCATATATTTT. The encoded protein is CASASTGAVGNTIYF.

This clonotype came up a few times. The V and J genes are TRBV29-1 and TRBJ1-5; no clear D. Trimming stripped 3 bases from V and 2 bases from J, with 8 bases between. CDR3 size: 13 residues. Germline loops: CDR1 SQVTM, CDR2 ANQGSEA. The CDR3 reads CSVDRGRNQPQHF. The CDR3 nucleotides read TGCAGCGTTGATAGAGGGCGCAATCAGCCCCAGCATTTT.

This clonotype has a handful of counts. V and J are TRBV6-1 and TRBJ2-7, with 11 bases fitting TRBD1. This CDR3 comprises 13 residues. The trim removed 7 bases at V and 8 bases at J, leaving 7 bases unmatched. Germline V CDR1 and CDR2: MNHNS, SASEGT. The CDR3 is CASTRTGGNQQYF. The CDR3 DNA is TGTGCCAGCACCAGGACAGGGGGCAACCAGCAGTACTTC.

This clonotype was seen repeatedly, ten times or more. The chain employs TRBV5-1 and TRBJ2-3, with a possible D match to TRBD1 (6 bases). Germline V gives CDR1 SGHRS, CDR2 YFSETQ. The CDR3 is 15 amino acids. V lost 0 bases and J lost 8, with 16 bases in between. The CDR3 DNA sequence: TGCGCCAGCAGCTTGGGAGGGGGACCCACCGGTACGCAGTATTTT. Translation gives CASSLGGGPTGTQYF.

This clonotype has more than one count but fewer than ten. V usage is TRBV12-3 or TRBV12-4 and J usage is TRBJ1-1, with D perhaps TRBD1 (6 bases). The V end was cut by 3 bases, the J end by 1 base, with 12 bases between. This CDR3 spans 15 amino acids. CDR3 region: CASSFQTGGNTEAFF. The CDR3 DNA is TGTGCCAGCAGTTTCCAGACAGGAGGGAACACTGAAGCTTTCTTT.

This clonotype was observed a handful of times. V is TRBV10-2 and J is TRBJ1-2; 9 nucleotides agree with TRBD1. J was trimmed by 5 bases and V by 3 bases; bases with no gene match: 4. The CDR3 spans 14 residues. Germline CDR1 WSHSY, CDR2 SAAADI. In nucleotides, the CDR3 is TGCGCCAGCAGTGAAACAGGACAGGGGTATGGCTACACCTTC. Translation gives CASSETGQGYGYTF.